This T cell receptor beta chain was identified during a study of response to subunit inactivated influenza vaccine. Study observations and caveats: The authors put forward the suggestion that each seasonal influenza vaccination may bring in only a limited number of new T cells.

In TCRdb, the RT-PCR reads were re-called with MiXCR into one record per CDR3 protein. The top ten clones hold approximately 7.6% of a sample with hundreds of thousands of distinct CDR3 sequences, 14% of them seen once. To note about this clonotype: Its antigen remains unknown.

The germline gives CDR1 SEHNR, CDR2 FQNEAQ (reference sequence). V was cut by 5 bases and J by 0 bases, with 14 bases left in between. The length of the CDR3 is 15 residues. This chain links TRBV7-9 with TRBJ2-7; D perhaps matches TRBD1 (6 bases). Material: PBMCs from blood, obtained 14 days before vaccination. The TCR originated in a man aged 50 to 60 who received an inactivated influenza vaccine. CDR3 nucleotide sequence: TGTGCCAGCAGCAAGGAACAGGGATACTCCTACGAGCAGTACTTC. It yields the protein CASSKEQGYSYEQYF.